The 16 T cell receptor beta chains below were found in one sample sequenced in a study of identical twins (dated by TCRdb to 2016 to 2017). Libraries were prepared through 5' RACE. Sequencing took place on an Illumina HiSeq 2000. TCRdb handled the public reads itself, with Q25 trimming in fastp and clone calling in MiXCR, and kept productive beta chains. Each CDR3 protein gets just one entry, which takes the most common genes and DNA from the rows behind it. The sample includes 1.5 million or so distinct CDR3 sequences, with roughly 35% observed a single time. The ten largest clones capture about 0.3% of the sample. What was sequenced was cord blood. Every receptor here comes from a newborn girl in good health.

This clonotype has at least ten counts. J is TRBJ2-1 and V is TRBV29-1; D is unresolved. The V and J ends lost 7 bases and 4 bases respectively, with 8 bases between them. The CDR3 consists of 11 residues. Per the germline V gene, CDR1 is SQVTM and CDR2 is ANQGSEA. The CDR3 here is CSGNLYNEQFF. The CDR3 DNA reads TGCAGCGGGAATTTATACAATGAGCAGTTCTTC.

This clonotype came up a few times. This chain connects TRBV20-1 to TRBJ1-2, with no clear D. Trimming shortened V by 4 bases and J by 8 bases, and 5 bases separated the two germline ends. Germline CDR1 reads DFQATT; CDR2 reads SNEGSKA (reference sequence). The CDR3 runs to 9 residues. The CDR3 region has the DNA TGCAGTGCTATCGAAGGCTACACCTTC. Translated, it gives CSAIEGYTF.

J is TRBJ2-3 and V is TRBV28; the match to TRBD2 covers 11 bases. Germline values: CDR1 MDHEN, CDR2 SYDVKM. Trimming took 6 bases from V and 2 from J; bases not matched to a gene: 10. This CDR3 region has 17 residues. The CDR3 protein is CASSRRGLAEDTDTQYF. The CDR3 coding sequence is TGTGCCAGCAGCCGACGGGGACTAGCGGAAGACACAGATACGCAGTATTTT.

CDR3 amino acids: CATSGGGNTQYF. CDR3 coding DNA: TGCGCCACCTCAGGCGGGGGGAATACGCAGTATTTT. The chain combines TRBV10-1 with TRBJ2-3, with TRBD2 matching over 8 bases. This CDR3 spans 12 amino acids. J lost 7 bases, V lost 10 bases, and 7 bases had no gene match. Germline CDR1 reads WNHNN; CDR2 reads SYGVQD (reference sequence).

The V gene is TRBV2, the J gene TRBJ2-3, with 13 bases matching TRBD2. The CDR3 loop spans 16 amino acids. The junction had 3 bases not matched to a gene; V was cut back by 4 bases and J by 2 bases. Per germline, CDR1 SNHLY and CDR2 FYNNEI. The CDR3 here is CASSGTSGGLTDTQYF. The CDR3 DNA reads TGTGCCAGCAGTGGGACTAGCGGGGGACTCACAGATACGCAGTATTTT.

The sample holds many counts of this clonotype. J is TRBJ2-7 and V is TRBV4-2; tentative D call: TRBD2 (6 bases). V lost 1 base and J lost 3, with 10 bases in between. The CDR3 loop spans 14 amino acids. The germline V gene has CDR1 LGHNA and CDR2 YNFKEQ. CDR3 amino acids: CASSQGDSNYEQYF. The CDR3 DNA sequence: TGTGCCAGCAGCCAAGGGGACTCGAACTACGAGCAGTACTTC.

The chain has TRBV20-1 and TRBJ2-3; 8 bases fit TRBD2. This CDR3 has 16 residues. CDR1 is DFQATT, CDR2 SNEGSKA, per germline (reference sequence). The J segment lost 3 bases and the V segment lost 1 base, leaving 9 bases of the junction unmatched. CDR3 amino acids: CSARGVSGSGTDTQYF. CDR3 nucleotide sequence: TGCAGTGCTAGAGGTGTAAGCGGGAGTGGGACAGATACGCAGTATTTT.

The V gene is TRBV11-2, the J gene TRBJ2-3; 12 bases are a match to TRBD2. CDR3 length equals 16 residues. Looked up from germline, CDR1 is SGHAT and CDR2 is FQNNGV. The V gene end was trimmed by 4 bases and the J gene end by 6 bases; junction bases not matched to a gene: 8. The CDR3 bases are TGTGCCAGCAGCTCTCAATTAACTAGCGGGGGGGATACGCAGTATTTT. It codes for CASSSQLTSGGDTQYF. The full variable domain, in which reference TRBV11-2 and TRBJ2-3 provide the parts outside the CDR3, is EAGVAQSPRYKIIEKRQSVAFWCNPISGHATLYWYQQILGQGPKLLIQFQNNGVVDDSQLPKDRFSAERLKGVDSTLKIQPAKLEDSAVYLCASSSQLTSGGDTQYFGPGTRLTVL.

The J gene is TRBJ1-5, the V gene TRBV7-2, with D uncertain. Germline V CDR1 and CDR2: SGHTA, FQGNSA. This CDR3 contains 14 residues. The V end was cut by 1 base, the J end by 7 bases, with 11 bases between. The CDR3 here is CASSLGGGWQPQHF. In DNA form, the CDR3 reads TGTGCCAGCAGCTTAGGAGGTGGGTGGCAGCCCCAGCATTTT.

A word on this clonotype: This may be a read error, as it is one base from a much larger clone. CDR3 sequence: CANSPRVRGEQFF. The CDR3 DNA is TGTGCCAACAGCCCCAGGGTGAGGGGTGAGCAGTTCTTC. This chain joins TRBV14 and TRBJ2-1; tentatively, D is TRBD1 or TRBD2 (5 bases each). CDR1 and CDR2 from the germline V gene are SGHDN and FVKESK. The CDR3 extends over 13 amino acids.

The rearrangement joins TRBV6-2 or TRBV6-3 to TRBJ2-7; 8 bases match TRBD2. CDR3 length: 15 residues. Unmatched junction bases numbered 7, after V lost 6 bases and J lost 0 bases. The V gene's germline CDR1 is MNHEY and CDR2 SVGEGT. CDR3 DNA: TGTGCCAGCAGCCCCCCTAGCGGGTTCTCCTACGAGCAGTACTTC. Its translation is CASSPPSGFSYEQYF.

There are a few counts of this clonotype. This rearrangement joins TRBV5-1 to TRBJ2-3, with a tentative D call TRBD2 (5 bases). This CDR3 has 14 residues. Germline values: CDR1 SGHRS, CDR2 YFSETQ. V dropped 4 bases and J dropped 4 bases, with 13 bases sitting between them. This CDR3 is CASSIRADSDTQYF. CDR3 nucleotide sequence: TGCGCCAGCAGCATACGAGCGGATTCAGATACGCAGTATTTT.

The table lists this clonotype with many counts. One junction end does not reproduce the germline sequence, and a read error may be involved. The chain uses TRBV7-9 and TRBJ1-1; D ambiguous. The CDR3 loop spans 13 amino acids. CDR1 is SEHNR and CDR2 is FQNEAQ in the germline V gene (reference sequence). CDR3 sequence reads: CASSGRGNTEAFF. CDR3 in DNA: TGCGCCAGCAGCGGGCGAGGGAACACTGAAGCTTTCTTT. Together with reference TRBV7-9 and TRBJ1-1, the CDR3 gives the full variable domain: DTGVSQNPRHKITKRGQNVTFRCDPISEHNRLYWYRQTLGQGPEFLTYFQNEAQLEKSRLLSDRFSAERPKGSFSTLEIQRTEQGDSAMYLCASSGRGNTEAFFGQGTRLTVV.

This clonotype was seen more than once but under ten times. The chain joins TRBV20-1 to TRBJ2-7, with D perhaps matching TRBD1 or TRBD2 (5 bases each). The V end was cut by 4 bases, the J end by 0 bases, with 10 bases between. Germline values: CDR1 DFQATT, CDR2 SNEGSKA (reference sequence). The CDR3 loop spans 13 amino acids. The CDR3 spells CSAIRGYSYEQYF. In nucleotides, the CDR3 is TGCAGTGCTATCCGGGGCTACTCCTACGAGCAGTACTTC.

This clonotype was observed a handful of times. V and J are TRBV3-1 and TRBJ2-1, with 8 positions matching TRBD2. The length of the CDR3 is 14 residues. The ends lost 1 base at V and 7 bases at J; junction bases unmatched: 3. Germline V gene data show CDR1 as LGHDT and CDR2 as YNNKEL (reference sequence). This chain's CDR3 is CASSQGTSPNEQFF. CDR3 nucleotide sequence: TGTGCCAGCAGCCAAGGGACTAGCCCTAATGAGCAGTTCTTC.

A few counts support this clonotype. This chain uses TRBV20-1 with TRBJ2-1, with TRBD2 identical over 10 bases. This CDR3 has 14 amino acids. The germline gives CDR1 DFQATT, CDR2 SNEGSKA (reference sequence). V lost 0 bases, J lost 8 bases, and 4 bases stayed unmatched. This CDR3 reads CSARELAGVYEQFF. CDR3 DNA: TGCAGTGCTAGAGAGCTAGCGGGAGTCTATGAGCAGTTCTTC.